This is a list of T cell receptor beta chains from one sample in a study of cytomegalovirus exposure and HLA in healthy donors. Method: immunoSEQ multiplex PCR; TCRdb's copy keeps in-frame clones and lacks some. The sample carries 200,000 to 250,000 clones, 65% to 85% recorded once. Material: PBMCs. Every receptor here comes from a woman aged 25-40 years in good health and CMV-seronegative. The CDR3 runs from the conserved cysteine through the conserved F or W.

TRBJ1-1	TRBV7-9	CASSLGGGTEAFF
TRBJ2-7	TRBV2	CASSENRGEQYF
TRBJ2-7	TRBV13	CASSLSGPAREQYF
TRBJ1-3	TRBV5-4	CASSPGGGGSGNTIYF
TRBJ1-1	TRBV5-1	CASSVGQAMNTEAFF
TRBJ2-3	TRBV29-1	CSLATGGRTDTQYF
TRBJ2-1	TRBV6-1	CAGTTSGSVDEQFF
TRBJ2-5	TRBV7-2	CASSPDRGQETQYF
TRBJ2-7	TRBV7-8	CASAFRGQGPYEQYF
TRBJ2-2	TRBV12-5	CASGLAPGTGGGTGELFF
TRBJ1-1	TRBV5-1	CASSYDRVSTEAFF
TRBJ2-1	TRBV29-1	CSVEQRTSGEGNEQFF
TRBJ2-3	TRBV6-5	CAGSIAGTPTDTQYF
TRBJ2-3	TRBV13	CASTVGLASDTQYF
TRBJ1-3	TRBV13	CASSSAVDSGNTIYF
TRBJ1-1	TRBV5-1	CASSLGMAAGMNTEAFF
TRBJ2-1	TRBV14	CASSQDLGSGSNLEQFF
TRBJ2-1	TRBV7-2	CASSLAGDLANEQFF
TRBJ2-2	TRBV11-2	CASSPGLLTGELFF
TRBJ1-2	TRBV2	CASSGTSRWDGYTF
TRBJ2-1	TRBV7-2	CASSLVGGQGYNEQFF
TRBJ2-5	TRBV29-1	CSVAPQETQYF
TRBJ2-1	TRBV29-1	CSVSGGNYNEQFF
TRBJ2-3	TRBV9	CASSPPTSGRFPDTQYF
TRBJ1-1	TRBV25-1	CASSGSTGGDTEAFF
TRBJ2-7	TRBV5-4	CASSLFRDRGMSSYEQYF
TRBJ1-5	TRBV30	CAWSVWGLGNQPQHF
TRBJ2-3	TRBV7-8	CASSRRVALSTDTQYF
TRBJ1-5	TRBV2	CASSGQGAGSQPQHF
TRBJ2-3	TRBV7-9	CASSRPREGTDTQYF
TRBJ2-1	TRBV6-4	CASSDELAGPYEQFF
TRBJ1-3	TRBV19	CASESTGNTIYF
TRBJ1-5	TRBV27	CASSQGDRRENQPQHF
TRBJ1-2	TRBV7-4	CASRQLTGGLDGYTF
.	TRBV5-1	CASSLTGAKSYEQYF
TRBJ2-5	TRBV5-1	CASSLAASGSRETQYF
TRBJ2-2	TRBV25-1	CASSEYKSANTGELFF
TRBJ2-3	TRBV7-3	CASSSSGNQGTQYF
TRBJ1-2	TRBV27	CASRQKQGSNYGYTF
TRBJ2-1	TRBV7-9	CASSDLELAGHNEQFF
TRBJ1-2	TRBV29-1	CSVDTGGSYGYTF
TRBJ1-2	TRBV18	CASSPLPRTGLDLNYGYTF
TRBJ2-1	TRBV4-1	CASSQEGPGTQFF
TRBJ1-2	TRBV14	CASSAYREMSLSYTF
TRBJ2-7	TRBV29-1	CSVHTGGTYEQYF
TRBJ2-1	TRBV19	CASSMGRDLAQFF
TRBJ1-1	TRBV6-1	CASSEWGRGMNTEAFF
TRBJ2-1	TRBV7-9	CASSWTGGLSEQFF